A selection of T cell receptor beta chains follows, all from one sample in a study of beta chain features in type 1 diabetes. Some clones are missing from TCRdb's copy, which holds only in-frame ones; the method was immunoSEQ multiplex PCR. The sample has 35,000 to 50,000 clones, 50% seen once. The specimen was stem cell memory CD4+ T cells from blood. These receptors all stem from a woman aged 25-40 years in good health. Each CDR3 is given without its conserved first and last residue. Each record gives: V gene, J gene, CDR3 protein.

TRBV7-2	TRBJ2-1	ASSSGTSEFNEQF
TRBV7-2	TRBJ2-7	ASSQAGGPREQY
TRBV2	-	ASGWQTSGSVFYEQY
TRBV19	TRBJ2-6	ASSTNRVGTGANVLT
TRBV5-5	TRBJ1-1	ASSPRQGAILTEAF
TRBV28	TRBJ2-2	ASSLSGSNTGELF
TRBV7-3	TRBJ2-1	ASSLWLNNEQF
TRBV7-3	TRBJ2-7	ASSLGGASSYEQY
TRBV7-3	TRBJ2-2	ASSQGGTGGTGELF
TRBV5-1	TRBJ2-3	ASMWSSGSTDTQY
TRBV7-6	TRBJ1-2	ASSSTGAHYT
TRBV28	TRBJ2-1	ASSKYRGQGQF
TRBV4-1	TRBJ2-4	ASSRGLENIQY
TRBV19	TRBJ2-5	ASSQLAVGQETQY
TRBV27	TRBJ2-1	ASSSRTSGRGHEQF
TRBV5-4	TRBJ1-5	ASSLAGGNQPQH
TRBV7-8	-	ASSLVETGTIYEQY
TRBV7-2	TRBJ2-1	ASSPPLAEQF
TRBV5-1	TRBJ2-7	ASSSRTSGTRYEQY
TRBV7-9	TRBJ1-2	ASSTQGALDGYT
TRBV7-2	TRBJ2-7	ASSLEFGDFPYEQY
TRBV7-2	TRBJ2-3	ASSLGEGRDTQY
TRBV28	TRBJ2-7	ASHGFSYEQY
TRBV5-1	TRBJ1-3	ASSKTGTGNTIY
TRBV5-6	TRBJ2-7	ASRERTGDSYEQY
TRBV28	TRBJ2-7	ASRTPGQGDEQY
TRBV29-1	TRBJ2-7	SVARQGTYEQY
TRBV25-1	TRBJ2-7	ASSEFFTYEQY
TRBV5-1	TRBJ2-1	ASSLTGPYNEQL
TRBV5-4	TRBJ2-3	ASSLGRQGAYTDTQY
TRBV19	TRBJ2-7	ASSRLAGARNEQY
TRBV30	TRBJ2-7	AWRVWPSYEQY
TRBV6-5	TRBJ2-7	ASSSRSSYEQY
TRBV4-2	TRBJ2-7	ASSQGEGEPYEQY
TRBV7-9	TRBJ2-7	ASSFREPSGEQY
TRBV7-2	TRBJ2-5	ASSLSREVGPQY
TRBV29-1	TRBJ2-1	SVMTGVDEQF
TRBV30	TRBJ1-5	AWRADSNQPQH
TRBV9	TRBJ1-3	ASSVEQGPGSGNTIY
TRBV4-3	TRBJ2-1	ASSQEAPGAVNNEQF
TRBV14	TRBJ2-1	ASSQLRGGEDEQF